The rows below give T cell receptor beta chains drawn from one sample of a study of early T cells in non-severe SARS-CoV-2 infection. TCRdb independently ran MiXCR on the 5' RACE reads; one entry per CDR3 protein. Among approximately 42,000 distinct CDR3 sequences listed, around 6% were seen once. Sequenced: whole blood. All receptors come from an adult who was a healthcare worker with PCR-confirmed SARS-CoV-2 infection or an uninfected control (not recorded which). CDR3s include the opening cysteine and the closing phenylalanine or tryptophan. A D gene is named only where the DNA matches it firmly. Clone size is given for some rows only: seen once, a few or many times, or a class if the clone is expanded.

abundance,v_gene,len,d_gene,j_gene,CDR3nt,CDR3aa
-,TRBV10-3,15,TRBD2,TRBJ2-2,TGTGCCATCATTCCCACGGGGGGGGATACCGGGGAGCTGTTTTTT,CAIIPTGGDTGELFF
few,TRBV13,15,TRBD1,TRBJ2-7,TGTGCCAGCAGCCAGCGGACAGGGGGCGTCTTCGAGCAGTACTTC,CASSQRTGGVFEQYF
many,TRBV5-1,14,-,TRBJ2-7,TGCGCCAGCAGCTTGGACGGGGCGACCTACGAGCAGTACTTC,CASSLDGATYEQYF
-,TRBV2,13,TRBD1,TRBJ2-1,TGTGCCAGCAGAAACGGACAGGGGGAGGAGCAGTTCTTC,CASRNGQGEEQFF
many,TRBV9,14,-,TRBJ2-7,TGTGCCAGGGGTTCCGGGACAACGACCTACGAGCAGTACTTC,CARGSGTTTYEQYF
many,TRBV10-3,14,-,TRBJ1-5,TGTGCCATCAGTGGATCAGGGGCAAATCAGCCCCAGCATTTT,CAISGSGANQPQHF
-,TRBV7-9,13,TRBD1,TRBJ2-7,TGTGCCAGCAGCTCCGGGACAGGGGTCGATCTACACTTC,CASSSGTGVDLHF
many,TRBV4-1,16,-,TRBJ2-7,TGCGCCAGCAGCCGAGGGCCAGGCCCCCTCGCCTACGAGCAGTACTTC,CASSRGPGPLAYEQYF
many,TRBV20-1,14,-,TRBJ2-3,TGCAGTGCTGCGAGAGGGATGGGCACAGATACGCAGTATTTT,CSAARGMGTDTQYF
many,TRBV30,17,TRBD1,TRBJ2-2,TGTGCCTGGAGTCCGATTCCCGGGACAGCAGACACCGGGGAGCTGTTTTTT,CAWSPIPGTADTGELFF
-,TRBV27,15,TRBD1,TRBJ1-6,TGTGCCAGCAAGTCAACCGGGACAGCTAATTCACCCCTCCACTTT,CASKSTGTANSPLHF
many,TRBV4-3,19,-,TRBJ1-4,TGCGCCAGCAGCCAAGTTTTCCAGGGGCGAACAGCAACTAATGAAAAACTGTTTTTT,CASSQVFQGRTATNEKLFF
-,TRBV7-9,14,-,TRBJ1-1,TGTGCCAGCAGCCTTGACCAAGGGAACACTGAAGCTTTCTTT,CASSLDQGNTEAFF
many,TRBV11-2,15,TRBD1,TRBJ2-5,TGTGCCAGCAGCTTAGGAGGGGGCCACCAAGAGACCCAGTACTTC,CASSLGGGHQETQYF
-,TRBV20-1,17,TRBD1,TRBJ2-3,TGCAGTGCTAGAGGTGTGGGACAGGGCTTACGCACAGATACGCAGTATTTT,CSARGVGQGLRTDTQYF
many,TRBV4-1,16,-,TRBJ1-5,TGCGCCAGCAGCCCCGTTAGCAGTGCAAGCAATCAGCCCCAGCATTTT,CASSPVSSASNQPQHF
-,TRBV4-1,15,-,TRBJ1-4,TGCGCCAGCAGCCAATCCGACAGGCTGAATGAAAAACTGTTTTTT,CASSQSDRLNEKLFF
few,TRBV6-1,11,-,TRBJ1-6,TGTGCCAGCAGTGTTGGTGAGCCCCTCCACTTT,CASSVGEPLHF
few,TRBV9,18,-,TRBJ2-3,TGTGCCAGCAGCCCCCCGGATGTTGTACTAGTGAACACAGATACGCAGTATTTT,CASSPPDVVLVNTDTQYF
few,TRBV5-5,15,-,TRBJ1-1,TGTGCCAGCAGCTCCACCGGGACACTATACACTGAAGCTTTCTTT,CASSSTGTLYTEAFF
many,TRBV6-6,15,-,TRBJ2-4,TGTGCCAGCAGTTACCTGGCTGGAGTGAAAAACATTCAGTACTTC,CASSYLAGVKNIQYF
many,TRBV25-1,15,TRBD2,TRBJ2-5,TGTGCCAGCAGGAGGACTAGCGGGGGGGAAGAGACCCAGTACTTC,CASRRTSGGEETQYF
-,TRBV20-1,14,TRBD1,TRBJ2-5,TGCAGTGCTACACCGACAGGGGAGCAAGAGACCCAGTACTTC,CSATPTGEQETQYF
-,TRBV9,16,-,TRBJ2-3,TGTGCCAGCAGCCCCCGAGGGGGGGTTCTCACAGATACGCAGTATTTT,CASSPRGGVLTDTQYF
few,TRBV6-5,12,TRBD1,TRBJ1-1,TGTGCTGTGACAGGGGTAGGGACTGAAGCTTTCTTT,CAVTGVGTEAFF
-,TRBV28,15,-,TRBJ1-3,TGTGCCAGCACCGACGGTCGGTTCTCTGGAAACACCATATATTTT,CASTDGRFSGNTIYF
-,TRBV28,14,TRBD1,TRBJ1-2,TGTGCCAGCAGTCCGACAGGGAGAATCTATGGCTACACCTTC,CASSPTGRIYGYTF
-,TRBV3-1,15,TRBD1,TRBJ1-5,TGTGCCAGCAGCCCTACAGGGGGGAGCAATCAGCCCCAGCATTTT,CASSPTGGSNQPQHF
many,TRBV2,14,TRBD2,TRBJ2-1,TGTGCCAGCACCGGGGGGGCGGCGTACAATGAGCAGTTCTTC,CASTGGAAYNEQFF
many,TRBV9,15,-,TRBJ2-3,TGTGCCAGCAGCGTAATGGGGATCTCTGGAGATACGCAGTATTTT,CASSVMGISGDTQYF
-,TRBV4-1,16,-,TRBJ2-1,TGCGCCAGCAGCCAAGGGCCGTCCAGGGGGGTAAATGAGCAGTTCTTC,CASSQGPSRGVNEQFF
many,TRBV29-1,13,TRBD1,TRBJ1-4,TGCAGCGTGAGGGACAGGGTCTCGGAAAAACTGTTTTTT,CSVRDRVSEKLFF
many,TRBV5-6,13,-,TRBJ2-1,TGTGCCAGCAGCTTGGCCACAGGGACCGAGCAGTTCTTC,CASSLATGTEQFF
-,TRBV28,14,-,TRBJ1-2,TGTGCCAGCAAATCCGGACAGCTTATCTATGGCTACACCTTC,CASKSGQLIYGYTF
few,TRBV10-2,15,-,TRBJ1-2,TGCGCCAGCAGCCTCCGGGACCGTCCACCCTATGGCTACACCTTC,CASSLRDRPPYGYTF
many,TRBV5-1,13,TRBD1,TRBJ1-2,TGCGCCAGCAGCTCCGAGGGGGCGCGGGGCTACACCTTC,CASSSEGARGYTF
-,TRBV14,14,-,TRBJ2-1,TGTGCCAGCAGCCAGGAACAGCACTACAATGAGGAGTTCTTC,CASSQEQHYNEEFF
few,TRBV2,14,TRBD1,TRBJ2-2,TGTGCCAGCAAAGGGGGCGCGAACACCGGGGAGCTGTTTTTT,CASKGGANTGELFF
few,TRBV11-2,13,-,TRBJ1-1,TGTGCCAGCAGCTTCGAAGTGAACACTGAAGCTTTCTTT,CASSFEVNTEAFF
few,TRBV3-1,15,-,TRBJ2-3,TGTGCCAGCAGCCAGGAAGTCGGGGGACAAAGTACGCAGTATTTT,CASSQEVGGQSTQYF
-,TRBV27,12,-,TRBJ2-1,TGTGCCAGCAGTTTATGGGGGAATGAGCAGTTCTTC,CASSLWGNEQFF
many,TRBV12-3/TRBV12-4,13,-,TRBJ1-1,TGTGCCAGCAGCAAAGGGGGTGAGACTGAAGCTTTCTTT,CASSKGGETEAFF
-,TRBV27,14,-,TRBJ2-3,TGTGCCAGCAGTCCCCGGGATTTCACAGATACGCAGTATTTT,CASSPRDFTDTQYF
many,TRBV27,13,TRBD1,TRBJ2-7,TGTGCCAGCAGGCGGACAGGGGTTTACGAGCAGTACTTC,CASRRTGVYEQYF
-,TRBV6-4,18,-,TRBJ1-5,TGTGCCAGCAGTGACTTTTGGGCAGAAACCTTCGGTGGGCAGCCCCAGCATTTT,CASSDFWAETFGGQPQHF
many,TRBV28,13,TRBD1,TRBJ1-2,TGTGCCAGCATCAGGGGGCGGGACTATGGCTACACCTTC,CASIRGRDYGYTF
-,TRBV10-3,13,-,TRBJ2-7,TGTGCCATCAGTGAGTCGAGTATCGACGAGCAGTACTTC,CAISESSIDEQYF
-,TRBV28,16,TRBD1,TRBJ1-1,TGTGCCAGCAGTTTAAGGGAGGACAGGGTGAACACTGAAGCTTTCTTT,CASSLREDRVNTEAFF
few,TRBV6-1,14,TRBD1,TRBJ2-3,TGTGCCAGCATCGACAGGGTCGGGACAGATACGCAGTATTTT,CASIDRVGTDTQYF
many,TRBV13,12,-,TRBJ2-1,TGTGCCAGCAGTAAGGGGGGCAATGAGCAGTTCTTC,CASSKGGNEQFF